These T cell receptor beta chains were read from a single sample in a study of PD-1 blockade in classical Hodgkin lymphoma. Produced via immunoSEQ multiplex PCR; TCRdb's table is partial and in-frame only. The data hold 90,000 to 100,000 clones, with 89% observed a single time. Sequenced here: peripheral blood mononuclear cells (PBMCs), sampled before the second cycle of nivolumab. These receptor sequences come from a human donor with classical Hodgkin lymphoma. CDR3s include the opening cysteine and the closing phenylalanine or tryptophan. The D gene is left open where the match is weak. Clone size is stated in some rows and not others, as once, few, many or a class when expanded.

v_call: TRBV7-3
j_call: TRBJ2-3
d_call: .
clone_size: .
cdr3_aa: CASSFGAPPGTDTQYF
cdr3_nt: TGTGCCAGCAGCTTCGGGGCCCCTCCTGGCACAGATACGCAGTATTTT

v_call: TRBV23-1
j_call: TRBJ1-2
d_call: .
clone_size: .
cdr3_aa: CASSQSRAHRQGYTF
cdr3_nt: TGCGCCAGCAGTCAATCCAGGGCACATAGACAAGGCTACACCTTC

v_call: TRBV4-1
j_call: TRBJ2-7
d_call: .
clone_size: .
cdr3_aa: CASSQDSGVGSYEQYF
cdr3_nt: TGCGCCAGCAGCCAAGATTCGGGGGTTGGCTCCTACGAGCAGTACTTC

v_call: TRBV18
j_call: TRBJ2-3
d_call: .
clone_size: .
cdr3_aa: CASSPRRDTQYF
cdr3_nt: TGTGCCAGCTCACCCCGACGAGATACGCAGTATTTT

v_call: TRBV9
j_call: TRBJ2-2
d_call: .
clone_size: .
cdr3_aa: CASSVRDSGELFF
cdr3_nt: TGTGCCAGCAGCGTACGGGATTCCGGGGAGCTGTTTTTT

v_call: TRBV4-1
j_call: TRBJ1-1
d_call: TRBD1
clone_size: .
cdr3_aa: CASSHPTNRGTGHEAFF
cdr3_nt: TGCGCCAGCAGCCATCCAACCAACAGGGGGACAGGGCATGAAGCTTTCTTT

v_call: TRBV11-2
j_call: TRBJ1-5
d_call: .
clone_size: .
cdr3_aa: CASSSRDGQPQHF
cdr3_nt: TGTGCCAGCAGCTCGCGGGACGGCCAGCCCCAGCATTTT

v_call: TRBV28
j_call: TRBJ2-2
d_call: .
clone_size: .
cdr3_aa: CASSLLAENTGELFF
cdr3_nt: TGTGCCAGCAGTTTATTGGCTGAGAACACCGGGGAGCTGTTTTTT

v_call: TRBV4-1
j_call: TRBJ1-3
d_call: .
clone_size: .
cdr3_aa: CASSQDKLFRGNTIYF
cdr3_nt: TGCGCCAGCAGCCAAGATAAGCTCTTTAGGGGAAACACCATATATTTT

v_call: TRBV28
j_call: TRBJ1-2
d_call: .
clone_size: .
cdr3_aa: CASSLYKNYGYTF
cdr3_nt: TGTGCCAGCAGTTTATACAAGAACTATGGCTACACCTTC

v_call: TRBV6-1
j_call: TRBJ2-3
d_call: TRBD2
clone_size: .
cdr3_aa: CASLAGGATDTQYF
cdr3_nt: TGTGCCAGCTTAGCGGGGGGGGCCACAGATACGCAGTATTTT

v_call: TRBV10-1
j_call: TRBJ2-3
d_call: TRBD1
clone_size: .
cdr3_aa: CASSDRTGGADTQYF
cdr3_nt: TGCGCCAGCAGTGACCGGACAGGGGGGGCAGATACGCAGTATTTT

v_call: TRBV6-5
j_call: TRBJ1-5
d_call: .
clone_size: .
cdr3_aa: CASSYLVNQPQHF
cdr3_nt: TGTGCCAGCAGTTACTTAGTGAATCAGCCCCAGCATTTT

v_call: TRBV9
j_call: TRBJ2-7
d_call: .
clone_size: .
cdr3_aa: CASSEDSIPYEQYF
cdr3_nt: TGTGCCAGCAGCGAGGACTCTATCCCCTACGAGCAGTACTTC

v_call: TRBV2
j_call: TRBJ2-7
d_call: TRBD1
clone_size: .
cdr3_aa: CASREQGTGYEQYF
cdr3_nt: TGTGCCAGCAGAGAACAGGGGACCGGCTACGAGCAGTACTTC

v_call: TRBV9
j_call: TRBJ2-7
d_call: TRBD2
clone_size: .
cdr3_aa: CASSVASGTTYEQYF
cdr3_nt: TGTGCCAGCAGCGTAGCTAGCGGGACCACCTACGAGCAGTACTTC

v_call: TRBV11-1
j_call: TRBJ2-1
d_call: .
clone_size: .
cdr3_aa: CASGSSYNEQFF
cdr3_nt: TGTGCCAGCGGGAGCTCCTACAATGAGCAGTTCTTC

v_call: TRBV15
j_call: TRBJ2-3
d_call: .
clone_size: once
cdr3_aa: CATSSPGSSTDTQYF
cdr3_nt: TGTGCCACCAGCAGCCCCGGGAGTAGCACAGATACGCAGTATTTT

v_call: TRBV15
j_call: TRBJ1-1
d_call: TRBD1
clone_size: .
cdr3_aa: CATSSGQTYTEAFF
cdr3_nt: TGTGCCACCAGCTCGGGACAGACTTACACTGAAGCTTTCTTT

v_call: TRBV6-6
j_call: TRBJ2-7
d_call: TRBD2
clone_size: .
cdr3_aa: CASSYSTGGPQGEQYF
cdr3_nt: TGTGCCAGCAGTTACTCTACGGGAGGGCCCCAGGGCGAGCAGTACTTC

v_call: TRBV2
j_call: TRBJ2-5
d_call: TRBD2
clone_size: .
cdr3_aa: CASSEYGGGAQETQYF
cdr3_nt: TGTGCCAGCAGTGAATATGGCGGGGGGGCCCAAGAGACCCAGTACTTC

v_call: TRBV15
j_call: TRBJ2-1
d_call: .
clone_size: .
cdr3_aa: CATRSQEISYNEQFF
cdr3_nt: TGTGCCACCAGGAGTCAGGAGATCTCCTACAATGAGCAGTTCTTC

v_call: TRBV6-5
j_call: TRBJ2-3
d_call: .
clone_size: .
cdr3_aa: CASSYSSTDTQYF
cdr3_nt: TGTGCCAGCAGTTACTCGAGCACAGATACGCAGTATTTT

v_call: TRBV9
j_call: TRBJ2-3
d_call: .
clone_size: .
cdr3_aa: CASSTPRVTDTQYF
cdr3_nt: TGTGCCAGCAGCACTCCCAGAGTCACAGATACGCAGTATTTT

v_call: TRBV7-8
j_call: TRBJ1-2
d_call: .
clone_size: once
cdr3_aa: CASSLGPATNYGYTF
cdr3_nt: TGTGCCAGCAGCTTAGGTCCAGCAACTAACTATGGCTACACCTTC

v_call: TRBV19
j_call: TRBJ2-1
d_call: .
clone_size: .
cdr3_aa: CASSPRGVASNEQFF
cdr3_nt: TGTGCCAGTAGTCCCAGGGGGGTAGCGAGCAATGAGCAGTTCTTC

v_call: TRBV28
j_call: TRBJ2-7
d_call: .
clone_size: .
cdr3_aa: CASDRPGEKGEQYF
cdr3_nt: TGTGCCAGCGATCGGCCAGGCGAAAAAGGCGAGCAGTACTTC

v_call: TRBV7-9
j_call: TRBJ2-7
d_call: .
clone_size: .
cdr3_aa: CASSLGRGRDYEQYF
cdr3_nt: TGTGCCAGCAGCTTAGGGAGGGGGCGCGATTACGAGCAGTACTTC

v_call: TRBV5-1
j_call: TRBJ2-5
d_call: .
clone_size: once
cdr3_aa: CASSLARSSGETQYF
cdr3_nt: TGCGCCAGCAGCTTGGCCCGGTCTTCAGGAGAGACCCAGTACTTC

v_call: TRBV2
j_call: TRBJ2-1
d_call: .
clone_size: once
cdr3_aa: CASRDTGIYEQFF
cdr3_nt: TGTGCCAGCCGTGATACGGGGATCTATGAGCAGTTCTTC

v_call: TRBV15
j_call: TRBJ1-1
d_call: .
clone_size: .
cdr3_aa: CATSISGVAEAFF
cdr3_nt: TGTGCCACCAGTATTTCAGGGGTCGCTGAAGCTTTCTTT

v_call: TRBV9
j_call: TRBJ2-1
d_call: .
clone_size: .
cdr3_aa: CASSGNLGVEQFF
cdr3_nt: TGTGCCAGCAGCGGGAACCTAGGGGTTGAGCAGTTCTTC

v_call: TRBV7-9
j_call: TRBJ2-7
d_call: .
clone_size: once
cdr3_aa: CASSPRPGLGEQYF
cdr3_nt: TGTGCCAGCAGCCCGAGGCCCGGTCTGGGGGAGCAGTACTTC

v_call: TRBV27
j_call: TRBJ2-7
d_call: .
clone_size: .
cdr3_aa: CASSLGTYEQYF
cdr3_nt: TGTGCCAGCAGTTTAGGGACTTACGAGCAGTACTTC

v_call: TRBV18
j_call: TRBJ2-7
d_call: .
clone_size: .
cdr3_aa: CASSPGHEQYF
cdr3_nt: TGTGCCAGCTCACCAGGGCACGAGCAGTACTTC

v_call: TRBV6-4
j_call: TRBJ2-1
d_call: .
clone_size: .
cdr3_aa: CASSPGPGDEQFF
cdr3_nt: TGTGCCAGCAGCCCCGGGCCTGGGGATGAGCAGTTCTTC

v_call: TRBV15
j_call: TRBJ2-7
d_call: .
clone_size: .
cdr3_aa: CATSTKGVQYF
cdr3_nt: TGTGCCACCAGCACAAAGGGAGTGCAGTACTTC

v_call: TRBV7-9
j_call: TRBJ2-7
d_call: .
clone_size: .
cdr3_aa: CASSLERRGTSSYEQYF
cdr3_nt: TGTGCCAGCAGCTTAGAGCGCAGGGGAACCTCCTCCTACGAGCAGTACTTC

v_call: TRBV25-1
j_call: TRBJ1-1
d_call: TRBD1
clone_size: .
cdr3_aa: CASRKQTGIKAFF
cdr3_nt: TGTGCCAGCAGAAAACAGACAGGGATCAAAGCTTTCTTT

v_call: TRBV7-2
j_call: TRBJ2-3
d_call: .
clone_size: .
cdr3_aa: CASSLVSSADTQYF
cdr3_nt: TGTGCCAGCAGCTTAGTCTCCAGCGCAGATACGCAGTATTTT

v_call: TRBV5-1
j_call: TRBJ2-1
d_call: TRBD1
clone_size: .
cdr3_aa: CASSLDRGAYNEQFF
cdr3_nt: TGCGCCAGCAGCTTGGACAGGGGAGCCTACAATGAGCAGTTCTTC